This is a list of T cell receptor beta chains from one sample in a study of early T cells in non-severe SARS-CoV-2 infection. A single record per CDR3 protein comes from TCRdb applying MiXCR to the 5' RACE reads. The repertoire includes some 62,000 distinct CDR3 sequences, 8.5% to 9.5% of them detected once, and roughly 1.2% sits in the top ten. The sequenced sample was whole blood. Receptors originate from an adult who was a healthcare worker with PCR-confirmed SARS-CoV-2 infection or an uninfected control (not recorded which). Both conserved end residues are part of each CDR3. A D gene is named only where the DNA matches it firmly. Expanded clones are given a class, and other clones once, few, many or no size at all.

TRBV15,NA,TRBJ1-1,NA,CATSLGHTEAFF,TGTGCCACCAGCCTGGGGCACACTGAAGCTTTCTTT
TRBV11-2,NA,TRBJ1-1,NA,CASSSNPRLGTEAFF,TGTGCCAGCAGCTCCAACCCGAGGTTGGGGACTGAAGCTTTCTTT
TRBV24-1,few,TRBJ2-5,NA,CATSDFVGGEEETQYF,TGTGCCACCAGTGATTTTGTCGGCGGGGAAGAAGAGACCCAGTACTTC
TRBV5-1,many,TRBJ2-1,TRBD1,CASSPTGQSSYNEQFF,TGCGCCAGCAGCCCGACAGGGCAAAGCTCCTACAATGAGCAGTTCTTC
TRBV29-1,many,TRBJ1-4,TRBD1,CSGLGTGAAPGEKLFF,TGCAGCGGATTAGGGACAGGGGCCGCTCCCGGTGAAAAACTGTTTTTT
TRBV6-5,few,TRBJ2-5,NA,CASSPGQSTETQYF,TGTGCCAGCAGCCCAGGACAGTCGACGGAGACCCAGTACTTC
TRBV12-3/TRBV12-4,NA,TRBJ2-5,NA,CASRRGETQYF,TGTGCCAGCAGACGAGGGGAGACCCAGTACTTC
TRBV2,NA,TRBJ2-2,NA,CATGQTGELFF,TGTGCCACCGGACAGACCGGGGAGCTGTTTTTT
TRBV9,NA,TRBJ2-1,TRBD1,CASSTGQEYNEQFF,TGTGCCAGCAGCACGGGACAGGAGTACAATGAGCAGTTCTTC
TRBV6-5,few,TRBJ1-1,NA,CASRRRDSLNTEAFF,TGTGCCAGCCGAAGAAGGGACTCCTTGAACACTGAAGCTTTCTTT
TRBV12-3/TRBV12-4,few,TRBJ2-3,TRBD1,CASSVAGTGRTQYF,TGTGCCAGCAGTGTCGCCGGGACAGGGCGTACGCAGTATTTT